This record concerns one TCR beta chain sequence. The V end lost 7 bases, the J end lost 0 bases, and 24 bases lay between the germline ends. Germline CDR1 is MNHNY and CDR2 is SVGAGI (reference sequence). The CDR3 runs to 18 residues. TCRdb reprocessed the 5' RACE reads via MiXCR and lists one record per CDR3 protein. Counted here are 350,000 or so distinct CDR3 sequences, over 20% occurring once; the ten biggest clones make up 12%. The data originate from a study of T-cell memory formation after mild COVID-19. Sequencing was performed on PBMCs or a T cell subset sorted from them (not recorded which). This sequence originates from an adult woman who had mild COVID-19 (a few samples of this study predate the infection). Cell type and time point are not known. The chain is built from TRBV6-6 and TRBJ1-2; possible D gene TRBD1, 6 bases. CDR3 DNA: TGTGCCAGCAAAGGCGCCCGAGCTGAAGGGGGTGCTAACTATGGCTACACCTTC. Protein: CASKGARAEGGANYGYTF.